This TCR beta chain is from a study of shared clonotypes between healthy human individuals. As for the study in general: Per-donor plates numbered three CD4 naive, three CD4 memory, two CD8 naive and one CD8 memory.

Study-level points and caveats: Sample collection involved blood only; tissue repertoires are likely different.

Of note for this clone: Its target is unknown.

Deep-level assay runs were performed. Assay: immunoSEQ multiplex PCR; the TCRdb copy retains only in-frame clones and omits some. The sample includes more than 550,000 clones, less than 95% seen only once; the top ten take approximately 35%. Sequences were obtained from memory CD8+ T cells from PBMCs. The sample's subset: CD45RO+ cells pooled with CCR7-negative TemRA cells. This TCR came from a man between 18 and 29 years old in good health. Some clones in this sample may be carry-over from other donors' samples.

The CDR3 DNA reads as TGTGCCAGCAGTTTAGTCAGGGAGGGTCGGGAGACCCAGTACTTC. This translates into CASSLVREGRETQYF. V gene TRBV27 combines with J gene TRBJ2-5, with 7 bases identical to TRBD2. The germline V gene has CDR1 MNHEY and CDR2 SMNVEV (reference sequence). This CDR3 contains 15 residues. V lost 2 bases, J lost 5 bases, and 8 bases stayed unmatched.